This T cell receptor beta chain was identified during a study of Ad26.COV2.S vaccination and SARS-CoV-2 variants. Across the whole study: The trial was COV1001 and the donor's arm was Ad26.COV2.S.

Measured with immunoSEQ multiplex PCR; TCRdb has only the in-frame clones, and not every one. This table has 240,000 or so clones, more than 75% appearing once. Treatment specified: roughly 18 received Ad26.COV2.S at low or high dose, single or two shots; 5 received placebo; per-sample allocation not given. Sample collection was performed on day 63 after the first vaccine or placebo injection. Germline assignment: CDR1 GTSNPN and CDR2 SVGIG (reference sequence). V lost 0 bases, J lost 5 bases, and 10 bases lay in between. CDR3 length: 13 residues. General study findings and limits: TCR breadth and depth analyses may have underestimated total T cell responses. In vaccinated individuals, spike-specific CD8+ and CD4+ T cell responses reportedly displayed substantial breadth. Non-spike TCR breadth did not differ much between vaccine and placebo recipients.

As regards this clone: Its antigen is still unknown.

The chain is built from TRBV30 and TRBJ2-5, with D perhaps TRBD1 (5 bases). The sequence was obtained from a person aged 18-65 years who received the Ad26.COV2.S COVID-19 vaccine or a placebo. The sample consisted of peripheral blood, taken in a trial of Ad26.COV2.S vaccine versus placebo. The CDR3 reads CAWSVRSGETQYF. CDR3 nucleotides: TGTGCCTGGAGTGTACGGTCAGGGGAGACCCAGTACTTC.